The source of this T cell receptor (beta chain) is a study of response to subunit inactivated influenza vaccine. From the RT-PCR reads, TCRdb called clonotypes with MiXCR, one entry per CDR3 protein. The data contain fewer than 800,000 distinct CDR3 sequences, approximately 14% of them singletons. This clonotype was counted only a few times. V was shortened by 3 bases and J by 3 bases, with 6 bases between the two germline ends. The CDR3 totals 13 residues. The germline V gene has CDR1 SGHTA and CDR2 FQGNSA. The specimen was PBMCs from blood, collected roughly 13 days after vaccination. The receptor comes from a man in his fifties or sixties who received an inactivated influenza vaccine. V gene TRBV7-2 combines with J gene TRBJ2-4, with TRBD1 as a possible D gene (5 bases). CDR3 sequence (DNA): TGTGCCAGCAGCTTCAGGGACAAAAACATTCAGTACTTC. Its protein is CASSFRDKNIQYF.